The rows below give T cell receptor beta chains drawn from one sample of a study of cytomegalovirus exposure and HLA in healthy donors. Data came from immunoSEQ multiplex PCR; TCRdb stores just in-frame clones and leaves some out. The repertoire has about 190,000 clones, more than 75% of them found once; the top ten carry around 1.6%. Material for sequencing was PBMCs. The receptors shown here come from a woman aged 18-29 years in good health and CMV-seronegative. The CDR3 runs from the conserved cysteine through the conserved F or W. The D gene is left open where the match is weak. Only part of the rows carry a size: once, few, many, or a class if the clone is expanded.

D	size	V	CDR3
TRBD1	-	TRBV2	CASRPRDRNTGELFF
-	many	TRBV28	CASSLYSQSSYEQYF
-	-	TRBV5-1	CASSLLWAQETQYF
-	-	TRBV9	CASSSSDRSGNTIYF
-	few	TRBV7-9	CASSLGLQGWDF
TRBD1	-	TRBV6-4	CASSRTGAVPNPYGYTF
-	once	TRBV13	CASSRGNSYEQYF
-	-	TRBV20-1	CSAGETNGYTF
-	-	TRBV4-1	CASSQEDDNSYGYTF
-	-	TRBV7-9	CASSLGTARTYEQYF
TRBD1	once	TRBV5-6	CASSLGGQGTLNEKLFF
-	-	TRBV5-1	CASSYDTSDSGNTIYF
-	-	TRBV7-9	CASSSDTNYGYTF